The source of this T cell receptor beta chain is a study of OX40 agonist ivuxolimab in advanced cancers. At the level of the study: Every 2 weeks, patients got intravenous ivuxolimab at one of six dose levels (0.01-10 mg/kg).

No patient had autoimmune disease or received systemic immunosuppression. Germline lookup yields CDR1 SGHVS and CDR2 FNYEAQ. V was cut by 3 bases and J by 5 bases, with 16 bases left in between. The CDR3 loop spans 15 amino acids. Clones were read by immunoSEQ multiplex PCR, and TCRdb kept only the in-frame ones, dropping some. The profile shows around 50,000 clones, 94% of them singletons. Sequenced material: CD4+ or CD8+ T cells sorted from blood, taken in a trial of the OX40 agonist ivuxolimab. The sequence was collected from an adult with an advanced solid tumor such as melanoma, head and neck, liver or kidney cancer. V gene TRBV7-6 combines with J gene TRBJ2-5, with D perhaps matching TRBD2 (5 bases). CDR3 in amino acids: CASSFSARELETQYF. The CDR3 coding sequence is TGTGCCAGCAGCTTTAGCGCACGGGAATTGGAGACCCAGTACTTC.